This T cell receptor (beta chain) came from a study of monozygotic twins with inflammatory bowel disease. Study-level results: Using the inverse Simpson index, IBD patients had lower TCRbeta diversity than healthy co-twins. IBD patients, compared with healthy twins, shared fewer clonotypes with others (especially with disease activity).

Germline CDR1 reads SGHRS; CDR2 reads YFSETQ. The CDR3 loop spans 16 amino acids. The RNA usage for each TCR library was around 3.5 ug of total RNA. TCRdb reprocessed the 5' RACE reads, keeping one entry per CDR3 protein, no DNA. The repertoire shows roughly 150,000 distinct CDR3 sequences; the top ten hold 2% to 2.5%. Details on this clonotype: Antigen unknown.

J is TRBJ2-1 and V is TRBV5-1; TCRdb outputs TRBD2, but without DNA this stays unchecked. The receptor comes from a human donor with ulcerative colitis or Crohn's disease, or a healthy co-twin of an affected twin (not recorded which). Sequenced: blood. Here the CDR3 reads CASSLVASPAYNEQFF.